The rows below give T cell receptor beta chains drawn from one sample of a study of vaccination and CD4 T cells after COVID-19. TCRdb analysed the PCR reads with MiXCR anew, one entry per CDR3 protein. Of about 19,000 distinct CDR3 sequences listed, 48% are singletons. These receptors have no known antigen. Sequencing used CD4+ T cells from blood, cultured in vitro, obtained after SARS-CoV-2 vaccination. The receptors come from a human donor who had recovered from COVID-19. CDR3s include the opening cysteine and the closing phenylalanine or tryptophan. D genes are given only for firm matches. Some rows mark clone size as missing; the rest say once, few, many or name a class of expanded clone.

v_gene,abundance,d_gene,j_gene,CDR3nt,CDR3aa
TRBV19,NA,NA,TRBJ1-1,TGTGCCAGTAGCCTACAGGGTAGCACTGAAGCTTTCTTT,CASSLQGSTEAFF
TRBV20-1,NA,TRBD2,TRBJ2-7,TGCAGTGCTACCGGGACTAGCGACTACGAGCAGTACTTC,CSATGTSDYEQYF
TRBV7-2,few,TRBD1,TRBJ1-6,TGTGCCAGCAGCCCCGGGGACAGGGGGTGGAATTCACCCCTCCACTTT,CASSPGDRGWNSPLHF
TRBV6-1,few,NA,TRBJ1-2,TGTGCCAGCAGCCCCTTAAGACGGAGGCTGGGGGGCTACACCTTC,CASSPLRRRLGGYTF
TRBV7-9,NA,NA,TRBJ2-1,TGTGCCAGCAGTGGTCGGAATGAGCAGTTCTTC,CASSGRNEQFF
TRBV20-1,few,NA,TRBJ2-7,TGCAGTGCCTCAACCGGGACACCCAACTACGAGCAGTACTTC,CSASTGTPNYEQYF
TRBV20-1,few,NA,TRBJ2-7,TGCAGTACCAGGGGCAAAAGCTCCTACGAGCAGTACTTC,CSTRGKSSYEQYF
TRBV7-3,NA,NA,TRBJ2-2,TGTGCCAGCAGCTTATCCGGGGAGCTGTTTTTT,CASSLSGELFF
TRBV27,NA,NA,TRBJ1-2,TGTGCCAGCAGTTTACACCCTCGGGTAAAGGCGGGCTACACCTTC,CASSLHPRVKAGYTF
TRBV2,few,NA,TRBJ2-7,TGTGCCAGCAGTGAACTGAACGGAGGATACGAGCAGTACTTC,CASSELNGGYEQYF
TRBV28,NA,NA,TRBJ2-5,TGTGCCAGCAGTCCCCAATTCCGGGACCAAGAGACCCAGTACTTC,CASSPQFRDQETQYF
TRBV27,NA,NA,TRBJ2-7,TGTGCCAGCAGTCAACAGGTTCGGAGGAACGAGCAGTACTTC,CASSQQVRRNEQYF
TRBV7-2,NA,TRBD1,TRBJ1-2,TGTGCCAGCAGCGTCCGGGACAGGGGGAACTATGGCTACACCTTC,CASSVRDRGNYGYTF
TRBV29-1,once,TRBD1,TRBJ2-7,TGCAGCGTCGCCTACCTGGACAGGGTAGCCGAGCAGTACTTC,CSVAYLDRVAEQYF
TRBV19,NA,TRBD1,TRBJ2-5,TGTGCCAGTAGTCGTGGCAATACCGGGACAGGAGGGGAGACCCAGTACTTC,CASSRGNTGTGGETQYF
TRBV7-2,few,NA,TRBJ1-1,TGTGCCAGCAGCTTATTTGGGGGAATGGCGGCTTTCTTT,CASSLFGGMAAFF
TRBV6-1,NA,NA,TRBJ1-1,TGTGCCACCTCTGTGGAGGGACAAGGAACTGAAGCTTTCTTT,CATSVEGQGTEAFF
TRBV6-5,few,NA,TRBJ1-2,TGTGCCAGCAGTTACTCTACACAGGGAATCGGCGGCTACACCTTC,CASSYSTQGIGGYTF
TRBV4-1,NA,TRBD1,TRBJ2-7,TGCGCCAGCAGCCCTGAGGGACAGGGGGCCTACGAGCAGTACTTC,CASSPEGQGAYEQYF
TRBV5-4,NA,TRBD1,TRBJ2-3,TGTGCCAGCAGCTTCGCAGGGGGCAGAACAGATACGCAGTATTTT,CASSFAGGRTDTQYF
TRBV7-2,NA,TRBD1,TRBJ2-4,TGTGCCAGCAGCCCGGACAGGGGGCGCAGGGGGAACATTCAGTACTTC,CASSPDRGRRGNIQYF
TRBV12-3/TRBV12-4,once,NA,TRBJ2-7,TGTGCCAGCAGCCGTACAGGCCCGAACGCGCAATACGAGCAGTACTTC,CASSRTGPNAQYEQYF
TRBV30,NA,NA,TRBJ2-1,TGTGCCGCTTCTAGCGTACCCACCTACAATGAGCAGTTCTTC,CAASSVPTYNEQFF
TRBV7-9,NA,NA,TRBJ1-2,TGTGCCAGCAGGACGGGCGTGGGCTACACCTTC,CASRTGVGYTF
TRBV11-3,NA,NA,TRBJ2-5,TGTGCCAGCAGCTTAGGGGGGGTACAAGAGACCCAGTACTTC,CASSLGGVQETQYF
TRBV4-2,NA,NA,TRBJ1-2,TGTGCCAGCAGCCAAGGTTCGAGGGGGGAGAGGGGCTACACCTTC,CASSQGSRGERGYTF
TRBV27,NA,TRBD1,TRBJ1-1,TGTGCCAGCAGTAACCGGGACAGGAACACTGAAGCTTTCTTT,CASSNRDRNTEAFF
TRBV25-1,few,NA,TRBJ1-1,TGTGCCAGCAGTGAAAACGGGGGCCTGAAAGCTTTCTTT,CASSENGGLKAFF
TRBV6-1,NA,TRBD2,TRBJ2-1,TGTGCCAGCAAAAAACCGGGGGGAGAGCAGTTCTTC,CASKKPGGEQFF
TRBV7-2,NA,NA,TRBJ1-1,TGTGCCAGCAGCCAACTCAGGGCCCAGGACACTGAAGCTTTCTTT,CASSQLRAQDTEAFF
TRBV20-1,NA,TRBD1,TRBJ1-2,TGCAGTGCTAGGGGGACAGAAGGCTACACCTTC,CSARGTEGYTF
TRBV27,NA,TRBD1,TRBJ2-7,TGTGCCAGCAGTGCCGGACAGGGTGCCTTCTCCTACGAGCAGTACTTC,CASSAGQGAFSYEQYF
TRBV7-2,NA,NA,TRBJ2-5,TGTGCCAGCAGCTTAGAGGGGGGGCAAGAGACCCAGTACTTC,CASSLEGGQETQYF
TRBV20-1,NA,TRBD2,TRBJ2-1,TGCAGTGCCCCTAGGCAGACTAGCGGGTTAAATGAGCAGTTCTTC,CSAPRQTSGLNEQFF
TRBV20-1,few,NA,TRBJ2-5,TGCAGTACCGACATAGCGAGGACCCAGTACTTC,CSTDIARTQYF
TRBV6-2/TRBV6-3,NA,NA,TRBJ2-7,TGTGCCAGCGGCGCCGGGACGGTTCCCTACGAGCAGTACTTC,CASGAGTVPYEQYF
TRBV5-4,NA,NA,TRBJ2-7,TGTGCCAGCAGCTTGGGGGCGGGACAGCTCTCCTACGAGCAGTACTTC,CASSLGAGQLSYEQYF
TRBV7-2,few,NA,TRBJ2-7,TGTGCCAGCAGTGTTGGGCCAAGCTACGAGCAGTACTTC,CASSVGPSYEQYF
TRBV19,NA,NA,TRBJ2-3,TGTGCCAGTAGTACCATAGTTCACCCCGCGCGTCCCACAGATACGCAGTATTTT,CASSTIVHPARPTDTQYF
TRBV12-3/TRBV12-4,NA,NA,TRBJ1-5,TGTGCCTCTACAGGGTATAGCAATCAGCCCCAGCATTTT,CASTGYSNQPQHF
TRBV7-2,NA,NA,TRBJ2-7,TGTGCCAGCAGCTTAGTCAGCTCCTACGAGCAGTACTTC,CASSLVSSYEQYF
TRBV5-1,NA,TRBD1,TRBJ1-1,TGCGCCAGCAGCTTGGGGGGACAGGGGGCCACTGAAGCTTTCTTT,CASSLGGQGATEAFF
TRBV12-3/TRBV12-4,NA,TRBD1,TRBJ1-1,TGTGCCAGCAGTTTGGGACAGGGGGCCGTCACTGAAGCTTTCTTT,CASSLGQGAVTEAFF
TRBV10-3,NA,TRBD2,TRBJ2-7,TGTGCCATCGGGGCGGGGGGGCCCTACGAGCAGTACTTC,CAIGAGGPYEQYF
TRBV7-2,once,TRBD1,TRBJ1-6,TGTGCCAGCAGCCCCCGAACCGGGACAGGGGGGAATCATAATTCACCCCTCCACTTT,CASSPRTGTGGNHNSPLHF
TRBV4-1,NA,NA,TRBJ2-2,TGCGCCAGCAGCCCGGGCCGAGGGACCGGGGAGCTGTTTTTT,CASSPGRGTGELFF
TRBV11-2,NA,NA,TRBJ2-3,TGTGCCAGCAGCGCCGGGACATATGGCACAGATACGCAGTATTTT,CASSAGTYGTDTQYF
TRBV19,few,TRBD1,TRBJ1-5,TGTGCCAGTTCCGAAACAGGGGGCCGCAATCAGCCCCAGCATTTT,CASSETGGRNQPQHF
TRBV5-6,NA,NA,TRBJ2-7,TGTGCCAGCAGCTTGCTGGACAGATCCTACGAGCAGTACTTC,CASSLLDRSYEQYF
TRBV20-1,NA,NA,TRBJ1-2,TGCAGTGCTAGTCGGGTATGGACAGCCAACTATGGCTACACCTTC,CSASRVWTANYGYTF
TRBV4-1,NA,NA,TRBJ1-1,TGCGCCAGCAGCCGGACAGAGGGGACTGAAGCTTTCTTT,CASSRTEGTEAFF
TRBV24-1,NA,NA,TRBJ2-3,TGTGCCACCGTGGAAAGGGCAACAGATACGCAGTATTTT,CATVERATDTQYF
TRBV28,few,NA,TRBJ1-5,TGTGCCAGCAGTCGAGGGGGTAGCAATCAGCCCCAGCATTTT,CASSRGGSNQPQHF
TRBV7-8,NA,NA,TRBJ1-5,TGTGCCAGCAGCTCCATGGGCACCCCCGGGGGTCAGCCCCAGCATTTT,CASSSMGTPGGQPQHF
TRBV24-1,NA,TRBD2,TRBJ2-7,TGTGCCACCAGTCCTGGGCAAAGCCTAGCGGGGGTAAACTACGAGCAGTACTTC,CATSPGQSLAGVNYEQYF
TRBV20-1,NA,TRBD1,TRBJ1-1,TGCACCCGAATGAAGGGATTTAGGGGGCAAGCGAACACTGAAGCTTTCTTT,CTRMKGFRGQANTEAFF
TRBV20-1,NA,TRBD1,TRBJ2-5,TGCAGTGCTAGAGATGGCGTGACAGGGGAATCCCAGTACTTC,CSARDGVTGESQYF